The clone carrying this T cell receptor (beta chain) has more than one count but fewer than ten. Its antigen is still unknown. The data stem from a study of T cell repertoires in cytomegalovirus infection. Study-wide context: HLA-B-restricted CMV epitopes that are well studied, plus recently identified HLA-C-restricted ones, were used by the study. Matching HLA type and CMV infection were both indicated by public TCR beta signatures.

V was pared by 5 bases and J by 6 bases, with 20 bases between. This CDR3 spans 16 amino acids. From germline, CDR1 is SGHAT and CDR2 FQNNGV. TCRdb re-called the reads through MiXCR, storing one row per CDR3 protein. The repertoire holds 550,000 to 850,000 distinct CDR3 sequences, with 30% to 35% as singletons. The study's findings and limits: Carriers of CMV and the relevant HLA type were discriminated by public TCR beta frequency. The ex vivo response was dominated by HLA-C-restricted CMV-specific TCR beta clonotypes.

The sequencing used cultured PBMCs, collected from culture after CMV antigen stimulation. The source of this sequence is a human donor in good health (CMV status not recorded). Some clones in this sample may be carry-over from other donors' samples. V usage is TRBV11-2 and J usage is TRBJ2-1; D gene unclear. DNA for the CDR3: TGTGCCAGCAGCCGTGGGCTGACTCCAGCAGGCAATGAGCAGTTCTTC. Translating gives CASSRGLTPAGNEQFF.